The source of this TCR beta chain is a study of T cells expressing NK-cell markers. CDR1 is SGHDT, CDR2 YYEEEE, per germline. The length of the CDR3 is 18 residues. Study observations and caveats: Five or six donors showed dominant NKG2C+ clonotypes comprising about 1.0-8% of their CD8+ T cells.

TCRdb re-called the 5' RACE reads and shows each CDR3 protein once, DNA omitted. The sample has some 450,000 distinct CDR3 sequences. As for this clonotype: The antigen remains unidentified.

Sequencing was carried out using blood T cells: a sorted CD56 or NKG2C T cell subset, CD4+ or CD8+ T cells, or bulk PBMC T cells (not recorded which). The chain carries TRBV5-6 and TRBJ1-1; lacking DNA, the TRBD1 call made by TCRdb goes unchecked. This TCR came from a woman between 18 and 69 years old in good health. CDR3 loop: CASSLGQTDSRIRTEAFF. The full variable domain, its missing parts supplied by reference TRBV5-6 and TRBJ1-1, is DAGVTQSPTHLIKTRGQQVTLRCSPKSGHDTVSWYQQALGQGPQFIFQYYEEEERQRGNFPDRFSGHQFPNYSSELNVNALLLGDSALYLCASSLGQTDSRIRTEAFFGQGTRLTVV.